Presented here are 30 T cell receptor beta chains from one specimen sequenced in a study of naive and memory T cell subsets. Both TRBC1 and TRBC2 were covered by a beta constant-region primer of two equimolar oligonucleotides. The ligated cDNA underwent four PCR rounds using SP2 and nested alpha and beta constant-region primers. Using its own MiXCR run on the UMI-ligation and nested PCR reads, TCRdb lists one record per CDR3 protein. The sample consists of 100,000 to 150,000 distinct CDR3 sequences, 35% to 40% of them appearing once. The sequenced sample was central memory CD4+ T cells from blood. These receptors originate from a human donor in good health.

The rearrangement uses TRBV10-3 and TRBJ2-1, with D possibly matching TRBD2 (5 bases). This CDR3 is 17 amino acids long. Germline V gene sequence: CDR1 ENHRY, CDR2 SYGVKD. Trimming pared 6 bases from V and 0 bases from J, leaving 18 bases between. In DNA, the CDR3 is TGTGCCATCAGCGCGGACGGACTCTCGAGCTCCTACAATGAGCAGTTCTTC. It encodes CAISADGLSSSYNEQFF.

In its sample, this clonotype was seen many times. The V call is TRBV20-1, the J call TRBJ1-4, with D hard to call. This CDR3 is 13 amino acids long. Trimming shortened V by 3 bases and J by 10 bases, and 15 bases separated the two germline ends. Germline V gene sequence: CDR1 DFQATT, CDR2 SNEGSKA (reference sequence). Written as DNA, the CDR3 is TGCAGTGCTAGGGAGGCAGGTGGCCTAAAACTGTTTTTT. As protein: CSAREAGGLKLFF.

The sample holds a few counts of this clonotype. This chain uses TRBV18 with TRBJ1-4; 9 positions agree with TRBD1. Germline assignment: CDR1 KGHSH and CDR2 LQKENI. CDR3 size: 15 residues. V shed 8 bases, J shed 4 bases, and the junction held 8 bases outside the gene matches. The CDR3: CASTQDRGSNEKLFF. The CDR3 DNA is TGTGCCAGCACACAGGACAGGGGCAGTAATGAAAAACTGTTTTTT.

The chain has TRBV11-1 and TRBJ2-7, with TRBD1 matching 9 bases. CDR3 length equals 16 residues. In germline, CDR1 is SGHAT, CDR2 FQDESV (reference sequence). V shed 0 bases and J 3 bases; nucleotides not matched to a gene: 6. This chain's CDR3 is CASSLAWTGVIYEQYF. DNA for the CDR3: TGTGCCAGCAGCTTAGCCTGGACAGGGGTCATCTACGAGCAGTACTTC.

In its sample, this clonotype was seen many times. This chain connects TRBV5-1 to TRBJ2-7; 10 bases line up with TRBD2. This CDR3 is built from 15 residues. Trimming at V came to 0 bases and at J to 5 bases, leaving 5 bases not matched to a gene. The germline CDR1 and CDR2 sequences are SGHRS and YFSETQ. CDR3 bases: TGCGCCAGCAGCTTGGCAAGCGGGAGGGCCGACGAGCAGTACTTC. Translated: CASSLASGRADEQYF.

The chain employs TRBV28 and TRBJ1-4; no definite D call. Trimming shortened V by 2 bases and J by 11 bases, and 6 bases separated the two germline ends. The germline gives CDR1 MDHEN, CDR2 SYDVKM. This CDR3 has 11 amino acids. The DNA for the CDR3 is TGTGCCAGCAGTTTAGGGCGTAAACTGTTTTTT. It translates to CASSLGRKLFF.

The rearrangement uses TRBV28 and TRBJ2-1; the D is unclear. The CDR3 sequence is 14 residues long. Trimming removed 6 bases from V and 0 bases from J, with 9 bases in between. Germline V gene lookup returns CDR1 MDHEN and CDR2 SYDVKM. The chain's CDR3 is CASRASSSYNEQFF. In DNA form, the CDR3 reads TGTGCCAGCAGAGCAAGTAGCTCCTACAATGAGCAGTTCTTC.

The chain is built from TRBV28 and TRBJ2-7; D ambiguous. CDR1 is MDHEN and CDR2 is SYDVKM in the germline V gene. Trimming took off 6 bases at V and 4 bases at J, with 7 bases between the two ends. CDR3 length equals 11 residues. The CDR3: CASSRKYEQYF. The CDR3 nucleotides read TGTGCCAGCAGCCGGAAGTACGAGCAGTACTTC.

CDR3 DNA sequence: TGCAGCGTTGTTAGGAACACTGAAGCTTTCTTT. It codes for CSVVRNTEAFF. V gene TRBV29-1 combines with J gene TRBJ1-1; D uncertain. The CDR3 totals 11 residues. Germline lookup yields CDR1 SQVTM and CDR2 ANQGSEA. V was trimmed by 4 bases and J by 1 base, leaving 4 bases between them. The full variable domain, its missing parts supplied by reference TRBV29-1 and TRBJ1-1, is SAVISQKPSRDICQRGTSLTIQCQVDSQVTMMFWYRQQPGQSLTLIATANQGSEATYESGFVIDKFPISRPNLTFSTLTVSNMSPEDSSIYLCSVVRNTEAFFGQGTRLTVV.

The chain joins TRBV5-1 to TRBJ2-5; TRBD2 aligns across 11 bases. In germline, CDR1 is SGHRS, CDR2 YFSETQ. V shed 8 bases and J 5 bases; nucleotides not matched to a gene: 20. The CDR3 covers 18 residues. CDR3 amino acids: CASKETIPSGRRLETQYF. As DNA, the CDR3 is TGCGCCAGTAAAGAAACAATCCCTAGCGGGAGGAGACTGGAGACCCAGTACTTC.

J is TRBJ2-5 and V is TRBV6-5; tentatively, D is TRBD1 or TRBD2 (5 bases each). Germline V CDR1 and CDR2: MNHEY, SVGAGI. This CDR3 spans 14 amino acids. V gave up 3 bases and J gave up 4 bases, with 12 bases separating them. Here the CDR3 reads CASSYRGPPETQYF. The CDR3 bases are TGTGCCAGCAGTTATCGGGGCCCCCCAGAGACCCAGTACTTC.

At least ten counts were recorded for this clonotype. CDR3 DNA sequence: TGCAGTGCTACTGACTCCCTCACCGGGGAGCTGTTTTTT. Its protein product is CSATDSLTGELFF. The chain links TRBV20-1 to TRBJ2-2; D unresolved. The CDR3 has 13 residues. The germline V gene encodes CDR1 DFQATT and CDR2 SNEGSKA (reference sequence). Trimming shortened V by 4 bases and J by 4 bases, and 10 bases separated the two germline ends.

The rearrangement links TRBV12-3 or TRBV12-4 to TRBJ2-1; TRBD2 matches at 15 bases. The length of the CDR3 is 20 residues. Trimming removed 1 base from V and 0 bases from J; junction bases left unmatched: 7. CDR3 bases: TGTGCCAGCAGTTTAGGGGGACTAGCGGGAGGCCTGAGCTCCTACAATGAGCAGTTCTTC. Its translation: CASSLGGLAGGLSSYNEQFF.

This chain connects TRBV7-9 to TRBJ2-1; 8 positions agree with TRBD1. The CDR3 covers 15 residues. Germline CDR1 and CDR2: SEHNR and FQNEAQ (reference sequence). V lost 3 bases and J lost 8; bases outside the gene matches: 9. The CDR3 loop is CASSLGQVFTDEQFF. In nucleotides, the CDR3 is TGTGCCAGCAGCTTGGGACAGGTGTTCACGGATGAGCAGTTCTTC.

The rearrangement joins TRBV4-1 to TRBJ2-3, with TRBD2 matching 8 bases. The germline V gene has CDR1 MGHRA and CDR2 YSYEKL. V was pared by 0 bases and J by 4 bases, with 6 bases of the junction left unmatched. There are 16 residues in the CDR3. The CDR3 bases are TGCGCCAGCAGCCAAGATCCAGCGGGAGTCGCAGATACGCAGTATTTT. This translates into CASSQDPAGVADTQYF.

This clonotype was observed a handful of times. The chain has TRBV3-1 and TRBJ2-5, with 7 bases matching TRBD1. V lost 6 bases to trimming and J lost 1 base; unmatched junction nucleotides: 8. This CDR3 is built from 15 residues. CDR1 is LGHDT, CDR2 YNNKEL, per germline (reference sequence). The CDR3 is CASRPEGAPQETQYF. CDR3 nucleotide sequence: TGTGCCAGCAGACCTGAGGGGGCGCCCCAAGAGACCCAGTACTTC.

CDR3: CASSYDRQGGKTQYF. The CDR3 coding sequence is TGTGCCAGCAGTTACGATCGCCAGGGGGGCAAGACCCAGTACTTC. The chain employs TRBV6-6 and TRBJ2-5, with a possible D match to TRBD1 (7 bases). V gave up 2 bases and J gave up 6 bases, with 16 bases separating them. This CDR3 comprises 15 residues. Per germline, CDR1 MNHNY and CDR2 SVGAGI (reference sequence).

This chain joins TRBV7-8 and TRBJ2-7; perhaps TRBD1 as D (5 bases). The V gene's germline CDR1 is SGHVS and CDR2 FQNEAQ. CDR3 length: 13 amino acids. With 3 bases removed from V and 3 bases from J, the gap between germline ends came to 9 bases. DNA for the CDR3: TGTGCCAGCAGCTTCACAGGAAACTACGAGCAGTACTTC. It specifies CASSFTGNYEQYF.

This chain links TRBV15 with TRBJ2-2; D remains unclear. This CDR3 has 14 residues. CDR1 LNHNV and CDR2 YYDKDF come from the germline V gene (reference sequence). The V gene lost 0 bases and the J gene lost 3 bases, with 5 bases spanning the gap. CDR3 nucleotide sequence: TGTGCCACCAGCAGAGAGATGGACACCGGGGAGCTGTTTTTT. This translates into CATSREMDTGELFF.

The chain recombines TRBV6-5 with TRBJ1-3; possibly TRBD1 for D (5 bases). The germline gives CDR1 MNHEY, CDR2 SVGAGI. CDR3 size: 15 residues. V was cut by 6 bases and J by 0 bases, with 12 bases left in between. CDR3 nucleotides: TGTGCCAGCAGAAGGGACGTTAGCTCTGGAAACACCATATATTTT. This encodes CASRRDVSSGNTIYF.

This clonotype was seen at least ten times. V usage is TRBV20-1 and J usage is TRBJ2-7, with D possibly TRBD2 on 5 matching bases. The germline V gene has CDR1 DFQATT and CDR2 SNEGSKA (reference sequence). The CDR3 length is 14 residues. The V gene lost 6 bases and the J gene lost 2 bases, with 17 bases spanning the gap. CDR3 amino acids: CSAGAGDRTYEQYF. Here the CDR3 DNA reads TGCAGTGCCGGAGCCGGGGATAGAACCTACGAGCAGTACTTC.

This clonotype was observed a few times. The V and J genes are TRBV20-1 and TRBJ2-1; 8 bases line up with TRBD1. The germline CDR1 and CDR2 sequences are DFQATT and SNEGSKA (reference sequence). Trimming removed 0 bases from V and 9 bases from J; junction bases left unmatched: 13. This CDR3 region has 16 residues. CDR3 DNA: TGCAGTGCTAGAGACCGGACAGGGTGGAACGGCGGTGAGCAGTTCTTC. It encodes CSARDRTGWNGGEQFF.

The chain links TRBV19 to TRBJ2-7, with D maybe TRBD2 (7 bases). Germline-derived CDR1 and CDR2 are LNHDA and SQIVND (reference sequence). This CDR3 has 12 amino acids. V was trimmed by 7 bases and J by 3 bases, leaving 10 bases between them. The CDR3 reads CASNREGYEQYF. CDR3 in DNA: TGTGCCAGTAACAGGGAGGGCTACGAGCAGTACTTC.

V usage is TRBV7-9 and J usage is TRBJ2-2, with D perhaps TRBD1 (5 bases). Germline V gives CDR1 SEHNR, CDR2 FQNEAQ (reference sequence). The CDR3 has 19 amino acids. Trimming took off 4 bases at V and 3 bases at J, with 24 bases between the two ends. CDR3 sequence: CASSSYKGVAGLDTGELFF. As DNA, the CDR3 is TGTGCCAGCAGCTCCTATAAAGGGGTTGCCGGATTAGACACCGGGGAGCTGTTTTTT.

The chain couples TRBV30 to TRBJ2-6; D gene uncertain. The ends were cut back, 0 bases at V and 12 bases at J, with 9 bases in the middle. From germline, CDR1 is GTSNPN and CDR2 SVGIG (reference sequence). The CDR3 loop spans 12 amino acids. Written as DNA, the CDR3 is TGTGCCTGGAGTGTAAGGACCCTCGTCCTGACTTTC. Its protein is CAWSVRTLVLTF.

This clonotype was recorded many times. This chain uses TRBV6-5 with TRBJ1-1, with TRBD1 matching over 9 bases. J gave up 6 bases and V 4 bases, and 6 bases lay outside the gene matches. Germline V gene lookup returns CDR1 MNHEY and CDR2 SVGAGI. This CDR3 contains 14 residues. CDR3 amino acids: CASSSTGGGPEAFF. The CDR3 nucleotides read TGTGCCAGCAGTTCGACAGGGGGAGGCCCTGAAGCTTTCTTT.

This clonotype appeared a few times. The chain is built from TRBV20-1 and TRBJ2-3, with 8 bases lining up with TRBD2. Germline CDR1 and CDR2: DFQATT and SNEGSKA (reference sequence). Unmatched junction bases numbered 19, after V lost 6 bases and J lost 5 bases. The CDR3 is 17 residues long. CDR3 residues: CSAQRRGSGSSGDTQYF. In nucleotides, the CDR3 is TGCAGTGCCCAAAGGAGAGGAAGCGGGAGTTCAGGAGATACGCAGTATTTT.

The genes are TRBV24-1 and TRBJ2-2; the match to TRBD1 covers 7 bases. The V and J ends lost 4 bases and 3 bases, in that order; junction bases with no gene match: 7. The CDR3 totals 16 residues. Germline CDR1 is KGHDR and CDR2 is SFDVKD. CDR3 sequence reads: CATSDTGTEHTGELFF. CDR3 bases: TGTGCCACCAGTGACACCGGGACAGAACACACCGGGGAGCTGTTTTTT.

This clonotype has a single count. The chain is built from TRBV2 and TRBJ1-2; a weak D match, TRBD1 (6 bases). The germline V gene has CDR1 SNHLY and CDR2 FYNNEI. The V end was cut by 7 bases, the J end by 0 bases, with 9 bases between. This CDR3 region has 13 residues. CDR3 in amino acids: CASTRGSNYGYTF. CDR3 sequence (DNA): TGTGCCAGCACCAGGGGTTCTAACTATGGCTACACCTTC.

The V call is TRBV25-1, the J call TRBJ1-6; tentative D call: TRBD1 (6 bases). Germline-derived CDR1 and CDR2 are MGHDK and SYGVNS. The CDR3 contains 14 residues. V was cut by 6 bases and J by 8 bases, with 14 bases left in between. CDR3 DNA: TGTGCCAGCAGGGATTTCGGGGGCGATTCACCCCTCCACTTT. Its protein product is CASRDFGGDSPLHF.